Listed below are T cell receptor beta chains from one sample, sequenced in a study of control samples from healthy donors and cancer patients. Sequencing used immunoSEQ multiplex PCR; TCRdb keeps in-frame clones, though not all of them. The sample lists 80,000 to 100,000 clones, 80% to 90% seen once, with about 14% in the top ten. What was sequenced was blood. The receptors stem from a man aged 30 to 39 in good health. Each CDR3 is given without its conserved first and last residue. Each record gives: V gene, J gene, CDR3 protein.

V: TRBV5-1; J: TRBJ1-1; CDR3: ASSLDPGDGTEAF
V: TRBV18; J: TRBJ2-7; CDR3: ASSLKFGGLYEQY
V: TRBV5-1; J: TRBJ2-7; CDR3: ASSPGASGSPVRGEQY
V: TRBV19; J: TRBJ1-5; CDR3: ASANGNNQPQH
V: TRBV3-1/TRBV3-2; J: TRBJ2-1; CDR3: ASSQGGGGRYNEQF
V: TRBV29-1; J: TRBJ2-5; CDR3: SVGERTQY
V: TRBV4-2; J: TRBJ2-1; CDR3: ASSQDRASGYYSEQF
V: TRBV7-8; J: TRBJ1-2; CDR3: ASSLTGGPGNGYT
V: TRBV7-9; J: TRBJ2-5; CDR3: ASSLGGTGGIQTQY
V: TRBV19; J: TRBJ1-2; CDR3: ASNSEGAGYT
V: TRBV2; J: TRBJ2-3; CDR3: ASGADTQY
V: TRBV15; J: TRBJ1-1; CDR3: ATRGTTGLTEAF
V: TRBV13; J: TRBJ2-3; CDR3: ASSLRPEDTQY
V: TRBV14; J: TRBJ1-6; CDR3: ASSRGQGYNSPLH
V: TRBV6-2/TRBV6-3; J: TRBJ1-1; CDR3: ASSYVTRQYTEAF
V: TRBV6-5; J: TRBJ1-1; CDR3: ASKAPGGTEAF
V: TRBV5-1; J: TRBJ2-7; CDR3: ASSLEGLANYEQY
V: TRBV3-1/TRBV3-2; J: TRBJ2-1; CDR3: ASSQERLAAFNEQF
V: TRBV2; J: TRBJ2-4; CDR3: ASSEAFLASGSNQNIQY
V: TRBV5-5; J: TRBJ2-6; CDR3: ASSLAAGTGSGANVLT
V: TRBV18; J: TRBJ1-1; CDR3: ASSPPYTEAF
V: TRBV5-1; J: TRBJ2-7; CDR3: ASSLAVAGGEQY
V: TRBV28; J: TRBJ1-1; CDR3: ASRPYRGNTEAF
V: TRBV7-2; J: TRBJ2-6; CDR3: ASSLATVTGANVLT
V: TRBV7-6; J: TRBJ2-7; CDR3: ASSWQGNEQY
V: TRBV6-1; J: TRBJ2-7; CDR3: ASSEDWNSYEQY
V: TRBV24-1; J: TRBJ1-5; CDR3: ATSETGGRNQPQH
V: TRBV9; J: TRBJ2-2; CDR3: ASSVEPGHTGELF
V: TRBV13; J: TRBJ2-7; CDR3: ASSLVSGAGYEQY
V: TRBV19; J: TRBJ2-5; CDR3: ASSSEPLRTDYQETQY
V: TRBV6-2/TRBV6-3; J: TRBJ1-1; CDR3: ASSTTGWTEAF
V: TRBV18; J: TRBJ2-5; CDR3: ASSRPEGRETQY
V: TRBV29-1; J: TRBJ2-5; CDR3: SVIRQGETQY
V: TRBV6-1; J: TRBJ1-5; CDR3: ASSEANGPSQH
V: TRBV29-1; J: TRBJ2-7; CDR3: SVATGTGAKEQY
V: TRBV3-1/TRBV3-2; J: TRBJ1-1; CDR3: ASSATGSEAF
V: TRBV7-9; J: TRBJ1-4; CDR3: ASSLGLPEKLF
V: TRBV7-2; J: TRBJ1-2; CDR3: ASSLDGDRVYGYT
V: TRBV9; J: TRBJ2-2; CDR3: ASSVVGGELF
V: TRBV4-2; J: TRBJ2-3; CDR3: ASSPGADTQY
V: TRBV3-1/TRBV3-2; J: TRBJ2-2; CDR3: ASSQNLGNTGELF
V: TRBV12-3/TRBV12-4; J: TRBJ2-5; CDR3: ASEVSGGETQY
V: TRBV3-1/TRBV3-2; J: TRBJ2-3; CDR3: ASSQVERTQY
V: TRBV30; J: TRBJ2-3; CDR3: AWREYRNTDTQY
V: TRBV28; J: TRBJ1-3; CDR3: ASLGQGGNTIY
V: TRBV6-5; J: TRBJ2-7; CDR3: ASRVNALAQYEQY
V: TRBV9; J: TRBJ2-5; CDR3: ASSFTSGETQY
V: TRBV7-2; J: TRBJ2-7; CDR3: ASSPRGVTISMDEQY
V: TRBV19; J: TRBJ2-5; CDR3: ASSMEQGAGETQY
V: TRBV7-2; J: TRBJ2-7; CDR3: ASSLASTAQSYEQY
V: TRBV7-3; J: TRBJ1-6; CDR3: ASSLNGVNNSPLH
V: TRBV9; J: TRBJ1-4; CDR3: ASSGQGGSGEKLF
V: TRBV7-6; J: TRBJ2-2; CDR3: ASSFPRTGELF
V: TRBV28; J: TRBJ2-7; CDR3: ASRIAGMPYEQY
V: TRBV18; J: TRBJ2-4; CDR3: ASSPENLLAAKNIQY
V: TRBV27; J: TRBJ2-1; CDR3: ASTSSYNEQF
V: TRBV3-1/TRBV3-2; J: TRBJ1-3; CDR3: ASSYGQGTSGNTIY
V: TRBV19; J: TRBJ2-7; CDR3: ASSRATSGLSYEQY